These 10 T cell receptor beta chains were sequenced from one sample in a study of blood T cell repertoires in COVID-19. Repertoires were generated with immunoSEQ multiplex PCR, while TCRdb's copy carries only in-frame clones and drops some. The top ten clones hold 1.5% to 2% of a sample with 250,000 to 400,000 clones, approximately 89% of them seen once. Sequenced: peripheral blood. Receptor source: a woman in her twenties or thirties with COVID-19, enrolled during active disease.

The rearrangement uses TRBV7-2 and TRBJ2-5, with TRBD1 as a possible D gene (5 bases). Germline CDR1 is SGHTA and CDR2 is FQGNSA. The CDR3 sequence is 14 residues long. The V end was cut by 5 bases, the J end by 5 bases, with 15 bases between. CDR3 region: CASSPSGSRETQYF. Written as DNA, the CDR3 is TGTGCCAGCAGCCCCTCAGGGTCACGGGAGACCCAGTACTTC. Full variable domain (remainder filled in from reference TRBV7-2 and TRBJ2-5): GAGVSQSPSNKVTEKGKDVELRCDPISGHTALYWYRQSLGQGLEFLIYFQGNSAPDKSGLPSDRFSAERTGGSVSTLTIQRTQQEDSAVYLCASSPSGSRETQYFGPGTRLLVL.

The chain has TRBV7-9 and TRBJ2-7, with 10 bases matching TRBD1. In germline, CDR1 is SEHNR, CDR2 FQNEAQ (reference sequence). Losses at the gene ends were 2 bases for V and 4 bases for J; bases not matched to a gene: 8. CDR3 length: 16 amino acids. CDR3 DNA: TGTGCCAGCAGCTTATACGGGACAGGGGAAAGGTACGAGCAGTACTTC. Its protein product is CASSLYGTGERYEQYF.

The DNA for the CDR3 is TGTGCCAGCATAGGGGGTGCGGGTACTGAAGCTTTCTTT. Translated: CASIGGAGTEAFF. V usage is TRBV3-1 (or the pseudogene TRBV3-2) and J usage is TRBJ1-1, with D possibly being TRBD1 (6 bases). Trimming left V 7 bases short and J 5 bases short, with 14 bases between. CDR1 and CDR2 (germline): LGHDT, YNNKEL (reference sequence). The CDR3 is 13 amino acids.

The rearrangement links TRBV11-2 to TRBJ1-3; D perhaps matches TRBD1 (5 bases). With 2 bases removed from V and 0 bases from J, the gap between germline ends came to 11 bases. The CDR3 covers 16 residues. The germline V gene has CDR1 SGHAT and CDR2 FQNNGV. This chain's CDR3 is CASSLRGAISGNTIYF. The CDR3, as DNA: TGTGCCAGCAGCTTAAGGGGCGCCATCTCTGGAAACACCATATATTTT.

The chain is built from TRBV12-5 and TRBJ2-7; 8 nucleotides agree with TRBD2. The junction had 11 bases not matched to a gene; V was cut back by 7 bases and J by 3 bases. Germline lookup yields CDR1 LGHNT and CDR2 FRNRAP. CDR3 size: 15 residues. The DNA for the CDR3 is TGTGCTAGTGTTCAAGATAGCGGGGCTCTCTACGAGCAGTACTTC. Translated: CASVQDSGALYEQYF.

The J gene is TRBJ2-4, the V gene TRBV6-5; 8 bases fit TRBD1. V was clipped by 5 bases and J by 6 bases; unmatched bases: 6. The V gene's germline CDR1 is MNHEY and CDR2 SVGAGI. CDR3 length: 14 residues. The CDR3 region is CASSPTGGVNIQYF. The CDR3 bases are TGTGCCAGCAGTCCTACAGGGGGTGTAAACATTCAGTACTTC.

The chain uses TRBV18 and TRBJ2-1, with 8 positions matching TRBD1. The germline V gene encodes CDR1 KGHSH and CDR2 LQKENI. V lost 3 bases to trimming and J lost 7 bases; unmatched junction nucleotides: 17. This CDR3 comprises 18 residues. CDR3 sequence reads: CASSPDGQGYLKRNEQFF. The CDR3 DNA reads TGTGCCAGCTCACCTGACGGACAGGGTTATTTAAAAAGGAATGAGCAGTTCTTC.

The CDR3 sequence is CASSQSTGGSTGELFF. In nucleotides, the CDR3 is TGTGCCAGCTCACAAAGCACAGGGGGCTCCACCGGGGAGCTGTTTTTT. The chain is built from TRBV18 and TRBJ2-2, with 9 bases fitting TRBD1. Germline V CDR1 and CDR2: KGHSH, LQKENI. CDR3 length: 16 amino acids. V lost 4 bases to trimming and J lost 4 bases; unmatched junction nucleotides: 7.

This clone was counted many times. V is TRBV19 and J is TRBJ1-2; 10 bases line up with TRBD1. V was clipped by 4 bases and J by 8 bases; unmatched bases: 7. This CDR3 region has 14 residues. The germline CDR1 and CDR2 sequences are LNHDA and SQIVND (reference sequence). CDR3 coding DNA: TGTGCCAGTAGTACCTGGGGACAGGGGTCGGGCTACACCTTC. Translated: CASSTWGQGSGYTF.

The chain is built from TRBV29-1 and TRBJ1-2, with D unclear. Trimming pared 3 bases from V and 5 bases from J, leaving 10 bases between. Germline-derived CDR1 and CDR2 are SQVTM and ANQGSEA. This CDR3 has 12 residues. Written as DNA, the CDR3 is TGCAGCGTTGAGGAGGGATCATATGGCTACACCTTC. Its translation: CSVEEGSYGYTF.